This T cell receptor beta chain was profiled in a study of radiation and T cells in renal cell carcinoma. The study, taken as a whole, reports: Without pretreatment biopsies, baseline tumor clonotype presence was undetermined.

Time point specified: baseline pretreatment blood. Treatment specified: 15 Gy SBRT to primary tumor, nephrectomy 4 weeks later. Clear cell pathology was present in this patient's renal cell carcinoma. This clone was found once. Its cognate antigen is unknown. Trimming at V came to 7 bases and at J to 5 bases, leaving 4 bases not matched to a gene. The CDR3 has 13 amino acids. Germline V CDR1 and CDR2: MNHEY, SVGAGI. The repertoire was sequenced with immunoSEQ multiplex PCR; TCRdb's copy has only in-frame clones and lacks some. The sample has approximately 140,000 clones; roughly 83% are singletons. The receptor's source is a woman between 45 and 60 years old with renal cell carcinoma. The specimen was blood, collected from a patient whose treatment included radiotherapy and nephrectomy. The rearrangement uses TRBV6-5 and TRBJ1-1; 10 positions match TRBD1. DNA of the CDR3: TGTGCCAGCACCTGGGACAGGGGTACTGAAGCTTTCTTT. This encodes CASTWDRGTEAFF.